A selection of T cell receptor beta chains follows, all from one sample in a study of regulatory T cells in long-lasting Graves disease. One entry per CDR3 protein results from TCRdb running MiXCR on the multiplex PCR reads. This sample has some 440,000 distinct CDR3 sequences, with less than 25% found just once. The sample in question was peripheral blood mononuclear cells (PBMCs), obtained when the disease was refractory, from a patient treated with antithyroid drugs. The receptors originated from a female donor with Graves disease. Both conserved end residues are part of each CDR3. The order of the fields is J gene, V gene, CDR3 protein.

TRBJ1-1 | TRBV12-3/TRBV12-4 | CASSLGGASEAFF
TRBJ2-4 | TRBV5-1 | CASSPEGPQNIQYF
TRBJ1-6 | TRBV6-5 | CASSYADNNSPLHF
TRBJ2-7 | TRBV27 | CASSPADAYEQYF
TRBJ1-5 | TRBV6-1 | CASSESWGVQPQHF
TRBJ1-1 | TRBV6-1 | CASIRTGAEAFF
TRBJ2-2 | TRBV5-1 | CASSPTGFANTGELFF
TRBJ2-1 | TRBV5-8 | CASSLLAGGTNNEQFF
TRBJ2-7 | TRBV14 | CASSQGWGPGYEQYF
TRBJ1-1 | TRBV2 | CASRQTLNTEAFF
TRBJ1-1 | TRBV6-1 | CASIRAGNTEAFF
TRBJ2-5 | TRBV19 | CASSISLSGTGVRETQYF
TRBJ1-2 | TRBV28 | CASSSIGPYGYTF
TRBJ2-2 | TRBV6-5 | CASSYPGSSSGELFF
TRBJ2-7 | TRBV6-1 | CASRRDRASSYEQYF
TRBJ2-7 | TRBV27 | CASTSPGGLRKQYF
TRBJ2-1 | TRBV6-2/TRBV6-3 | CASSSSSGSFGFYNEQFF
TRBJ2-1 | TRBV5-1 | CASSSSGGDYNEQFF
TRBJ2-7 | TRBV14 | CASSQEGGSAYEQYF
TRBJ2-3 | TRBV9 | CASSVVGTGRTDTQYF
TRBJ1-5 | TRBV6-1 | CASRDSWGNQPQHF
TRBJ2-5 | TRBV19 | CASSIGGQETQYF
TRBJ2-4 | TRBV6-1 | CASSPTGSKNIQYF
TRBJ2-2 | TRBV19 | CASQETLNTGELFF
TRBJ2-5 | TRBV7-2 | CASSTLAGGGETQYF
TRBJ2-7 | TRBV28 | CASSLTGLAGGEQYF
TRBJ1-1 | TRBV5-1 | CASRKTENTEAFF
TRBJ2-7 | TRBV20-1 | CSARGPASYEQYF
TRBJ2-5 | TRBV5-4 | CASSSGTRQETQYF
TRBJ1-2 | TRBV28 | CASSLSGGEGYTF
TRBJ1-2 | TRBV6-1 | CASISSRDLYGYTF
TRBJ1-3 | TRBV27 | CASSDRGWGNTIYF
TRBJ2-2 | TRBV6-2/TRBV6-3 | CASSPGVPGELFF
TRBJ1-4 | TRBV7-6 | CASSKRPVQGNEKLFF
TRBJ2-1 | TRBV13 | CASSSQGNEQFF
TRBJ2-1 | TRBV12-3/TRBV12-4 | CASSLSVSYNEQFF
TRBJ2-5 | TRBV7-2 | CASSPPGQGSETQYF
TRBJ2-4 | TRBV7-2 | CASSFVGGRAKNIQYF
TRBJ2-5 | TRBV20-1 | CSARPPWREAEETQYF
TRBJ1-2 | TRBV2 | CASTPGMGANYGYTF
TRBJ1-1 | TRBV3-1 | CASSQERVSTEAFF
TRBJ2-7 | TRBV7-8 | CASSFSGSIEQYF
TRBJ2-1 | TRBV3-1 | CVSSQVYEQFF
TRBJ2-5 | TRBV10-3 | CAISGIAGIQETQYF
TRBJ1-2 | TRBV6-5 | CASSSGTGEGYTF
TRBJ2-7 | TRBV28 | CASSLSLEGGPYEQYF
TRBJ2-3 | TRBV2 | CASSYSRSDTQYF
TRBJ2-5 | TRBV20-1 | CSARKGGTTETQYF
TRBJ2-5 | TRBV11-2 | CASSLGTERKTQYF
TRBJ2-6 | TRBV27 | CASSSWEGLPGANVLTF
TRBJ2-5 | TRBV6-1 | CASSTLARQETQYF
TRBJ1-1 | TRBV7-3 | CASSPGAGVNTEAFF
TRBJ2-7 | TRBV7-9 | CASSLRGADSYEQYF
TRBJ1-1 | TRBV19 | CASSTWARAGGSTEAFF
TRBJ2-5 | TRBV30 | CAWSHGLAGGETQYF
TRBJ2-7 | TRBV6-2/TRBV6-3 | CASSKGTTYEQYF
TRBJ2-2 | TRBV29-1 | CSVVGQDTGELFF